The rows below give T cell receptor beta chains drawn from one sample of a study of cytomegalovirus exposure and HLA in healthy donors. The assay was immunoSEQ multiplex PCR, and TCRdb's table has in-frame clones only and misses some. The data contain 150,000 to 200,000 clones, about 81% of them singletons. Material: PBMCs. These receptors all come from a woman in her late teens or twenties in good health and CMV-seronegative. Each CDR3 is given with its conserved first and last residue.

TRBV6-5 CASSSGLAQFF
TRBV5-1 CASSLSPGGYTF
TRBV6-1 CASSESTGSSYEQYF
TRBV15 CATSRASGGLADTQYF
TRBV6-1 CASSDMWGPYNEQFF
TRBV10-1 CASSENVGGAYEQYF
TRBV6-1 CASSTPGTAYEQYF
TRBV29-1 CSVGTGTGGSGANVLTF
TRBV10-3 CAISDHSDRSYEQYF
TRBV4-2 CASSQDLPGGNYEQYF
TRBV2 CASSRGVVSNQPQHF
TRBV7-6 CASSLGGGRNQPQHF
TRBV2 CASSEAPGTGDTGELFF
TRBV20-1 CSARGDYEQYF
TRBV9 CASSDGDRPDQETQYF
TRBV6-1 CASRGTVANTGELFF
TRBV9 CASSVSGRANEQFF
TRBV10-1 CASSRTTSGSHNEQFF
TRBV7-3 CARCRQPQHF
TRBV5-4 CASRPRGNTEAFF
TRBV11-2 CASSLRLAGANEQYF
TRBV19 CASSIDRGTASDTQYF
TRBV2 CASRGQGPNEQFF
TRBV10-2 CASTAGGGELFF
TRBV2 CASTGQTGGYNSPLHF
TRBV18 CASSPSAGNTIYF
TRBV9 CASGRGDYYGYTF
TRBV5-1 CASSPDRDRGRGDTGELFF
TRBV30 CAWGTGTGEQYF
TRBV23-1 CANLIYRTNQPQHF
TRBV5-4 CASSFISGSQGRGYGYTF
TRBV5-4 CASSLDRDYGYTF
TRBV2 CASSVQGTTNEKLFF
TRBV15 CATSKDRGTEAFF
TRBV28 CASSLTVRNTGELFF
TRBV30 CAWRRTANTEAFF
TRBV11-2 CASSVQGAIQYF
TRBV19 CASSIKGDSSHYEQYF
TRBV19 CASSLLTAFSNTEAFF
TRBV4-2 CASSQRLAGADEQYF